This TCR beta chain was recovered during a study of CD8 T cells in Susac syndrome. The RNA, about 0.5 to 1 ug, was put through reverse transcription using random hexamers. TCRdb reprocessed the immunoSEQ multiplex PCR reads via MiXCR and lists one record per CDR3 protein. The sample yields some 130,000 distinct CDR3 sequences, about 95% seen once. In this sample, this clonotype turned up once. V lost 3 bases, J lost 3 bases, and 9 bases lay in between. This CDR3 comprises 14 residues. Per the germline V gene, CDR1 is LNHDA and CDR2 is SQIVND (reference sequence). The TCR sequence derives from a human donor with Susac syndrome. Material for sequencing was CD8+ T cells from PBMCs. The chain couples TRBV19 to TRBJ2-1; D is perhaps TRBD2 (7 bases). The DNA of the CDR3 is TGTGCCAGTAGTATGGGGGGGCGCTACAATGAGCAGTTCTTC. Its protein product is CASSMGGRYNEQFF.